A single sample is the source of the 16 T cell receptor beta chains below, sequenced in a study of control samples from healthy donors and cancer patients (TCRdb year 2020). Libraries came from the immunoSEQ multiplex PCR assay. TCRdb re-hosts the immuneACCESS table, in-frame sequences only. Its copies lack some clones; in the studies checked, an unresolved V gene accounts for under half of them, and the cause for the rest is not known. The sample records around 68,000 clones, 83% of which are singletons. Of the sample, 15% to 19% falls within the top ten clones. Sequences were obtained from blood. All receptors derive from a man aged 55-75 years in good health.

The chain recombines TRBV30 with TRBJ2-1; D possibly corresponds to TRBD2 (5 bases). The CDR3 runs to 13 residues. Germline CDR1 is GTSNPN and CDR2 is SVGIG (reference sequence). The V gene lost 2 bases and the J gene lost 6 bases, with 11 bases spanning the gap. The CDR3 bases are TGTGCCTGGAGTCCCACTGCGGGCAATGAGCAGTTCTTC. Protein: CAWSPTAGNEQFF.

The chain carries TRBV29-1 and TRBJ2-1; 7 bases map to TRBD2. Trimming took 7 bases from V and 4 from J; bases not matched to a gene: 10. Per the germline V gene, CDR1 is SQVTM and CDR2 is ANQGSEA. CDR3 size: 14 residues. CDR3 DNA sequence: TGCAGCGCTGCTAGCGGAACCAATTACAATGAGCAGTTCTTC. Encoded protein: CSAASGTNYNEQFF.

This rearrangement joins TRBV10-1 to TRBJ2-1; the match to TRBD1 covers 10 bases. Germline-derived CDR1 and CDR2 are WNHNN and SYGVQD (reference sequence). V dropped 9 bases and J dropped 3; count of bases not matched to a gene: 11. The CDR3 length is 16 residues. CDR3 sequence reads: CARIDRGRGSYNEQFF. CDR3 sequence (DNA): TGCGCCAGAATTGACAGGGGGCGAGGAAGCTACAATGAGCAGTTCTTC.

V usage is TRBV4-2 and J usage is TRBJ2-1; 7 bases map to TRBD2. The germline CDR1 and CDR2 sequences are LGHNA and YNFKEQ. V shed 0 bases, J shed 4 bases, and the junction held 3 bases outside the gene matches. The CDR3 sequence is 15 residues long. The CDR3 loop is CASSQDLAEYNEQFF. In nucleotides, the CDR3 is TGTGCCAGCAGCCAAGATCTAGCGGAGTACAATGAGCAGTTCTTC.

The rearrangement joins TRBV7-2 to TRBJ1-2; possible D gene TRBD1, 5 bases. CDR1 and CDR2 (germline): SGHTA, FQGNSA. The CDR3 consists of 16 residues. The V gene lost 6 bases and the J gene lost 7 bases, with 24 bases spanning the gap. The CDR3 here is CASRISGTLPEAGYTF. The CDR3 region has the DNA TGTGCCAGCAGGATCAGCGGGACTCTCCCTGAGGCTGGCTACACCTTC.

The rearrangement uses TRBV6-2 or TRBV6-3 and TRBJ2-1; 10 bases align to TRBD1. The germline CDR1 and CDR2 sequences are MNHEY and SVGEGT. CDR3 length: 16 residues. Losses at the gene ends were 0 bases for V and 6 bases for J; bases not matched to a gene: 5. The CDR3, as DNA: TGTGCCAGCAGTTACTCGATTGGACAGGGGGTCAATGAGCAGTTCTTC. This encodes CASSYSIGQGVNEQFF.

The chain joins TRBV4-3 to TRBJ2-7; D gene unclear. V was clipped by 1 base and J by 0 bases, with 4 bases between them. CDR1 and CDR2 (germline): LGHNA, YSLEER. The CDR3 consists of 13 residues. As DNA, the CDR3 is TGCGCCAGCAGCCAAGTTGGCTCCTACGAGCAGTACTTC. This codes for CASSQVGSYEQYF.

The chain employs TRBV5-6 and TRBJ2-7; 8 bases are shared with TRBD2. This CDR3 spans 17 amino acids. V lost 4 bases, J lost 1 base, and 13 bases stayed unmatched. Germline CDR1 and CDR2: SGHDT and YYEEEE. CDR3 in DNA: TGTGCCAGCAGCCCCCGGGGGCTTAGCGGGAATTCCTACGAGCAGTACTTC. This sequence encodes CASSPRGLSGNSYEQYF. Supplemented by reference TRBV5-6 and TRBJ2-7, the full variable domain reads DAGVTQSPTHLIKTRGQQVTLRCSPKSGHDTVSWYQQALGQGPQFIFQYYEEEERQRGNFPDRFSGHQFPNYSSELNVNALLLGDSALYLCASSPRGLSGNSYEQYFGPGTRLTVT.

CDR3 DNA sequence: TGTGCCACCAGCAGAGTCAAATCGAGGACAGGGGCAACCGGGGTCTCCTACGAGCAGTACTTC. It yields the protein CATSRVKSRTGATGVSYEQYF. The J gene is TRBJ2-7, the V gene TRBV15; 9 bases map to TRBD1. J was trimmed by 0 bases and V by 1 base; bases with no gene match: 19. The germline CDR1 and CDR2 sequences are LNHNV and YYDKDF (reference sequence). The length of the CDR3 is 21 residues. Full variable domain (missing parts from reference TRBV15 and TRBJ2-7): DAMVIQNPRYQVTQFGKPVTLSCSQTLNHNVMYWYQQKSSQAPKLLFHYYDKDFNNEADTPDNFQSRRPNTSFCFLDIRSPGLGDTAMYLCATSRVKSRTGATGVSYEQYFGPGTRLTVT.

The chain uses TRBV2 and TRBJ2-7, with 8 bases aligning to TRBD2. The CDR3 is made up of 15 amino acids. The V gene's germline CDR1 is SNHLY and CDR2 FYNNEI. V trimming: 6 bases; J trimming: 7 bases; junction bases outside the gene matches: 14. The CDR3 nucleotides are TGTGCCAGCAGCCAAATAGCGGGACCCTCGGGAGAGCAGTACTTC. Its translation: CASSQIAGPSGEQYF.

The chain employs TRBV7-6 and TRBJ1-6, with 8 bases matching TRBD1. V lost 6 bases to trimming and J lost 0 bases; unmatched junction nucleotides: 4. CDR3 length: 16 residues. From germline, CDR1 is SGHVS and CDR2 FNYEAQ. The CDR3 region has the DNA TGTGCCAGCAGTTCAGGGGGCAGCTCCTATAATTCACCCCTCCACTTT. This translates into CASSSGGSSYNSPLHF. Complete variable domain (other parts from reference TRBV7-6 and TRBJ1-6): GAGVSQSPRYKVTKRGQDVALRCDPISGHVSLYWYRQALGQGPEFLTYFNYEAQQDKSGLPNDRFSAERPEGSISTLTIQRTEQRDSAMYRCASSSGGSSYNSPLHFGNGTRLTVT.

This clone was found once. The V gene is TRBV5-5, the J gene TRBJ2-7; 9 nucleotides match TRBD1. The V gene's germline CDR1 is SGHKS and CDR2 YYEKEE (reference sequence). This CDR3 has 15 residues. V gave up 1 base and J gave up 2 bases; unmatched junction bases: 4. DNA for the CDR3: TGTGCCAGCAGCTTGTCGGGGACAGGGCCCTACGAGCAGTACTTC. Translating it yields CASSLSGTGPYEQYF.

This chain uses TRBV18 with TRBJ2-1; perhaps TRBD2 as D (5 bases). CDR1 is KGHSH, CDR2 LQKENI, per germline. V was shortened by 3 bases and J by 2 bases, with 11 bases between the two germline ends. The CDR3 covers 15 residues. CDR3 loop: CASSPGEYPYNEQFF. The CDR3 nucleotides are TGTGCCAGCTCACCTGGGGAGTACCCCTACAATGAGCAGTTCTTC.

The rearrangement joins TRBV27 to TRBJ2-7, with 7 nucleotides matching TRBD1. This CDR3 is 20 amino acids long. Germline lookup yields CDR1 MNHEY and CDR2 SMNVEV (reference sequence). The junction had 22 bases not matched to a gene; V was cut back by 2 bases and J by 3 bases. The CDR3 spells CASSLTSDRVFANLFYEQYF. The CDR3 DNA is TGTGCCAGCAGTTTAACCTCCGACAGGGTCTTCGCGAACCTATTCTACGAGCAGTACTTC.

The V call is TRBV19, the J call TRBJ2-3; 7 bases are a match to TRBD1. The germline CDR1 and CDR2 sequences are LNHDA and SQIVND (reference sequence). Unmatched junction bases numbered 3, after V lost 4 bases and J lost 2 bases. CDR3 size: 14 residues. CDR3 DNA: TGTGCCAGTAGTAGCACAGGGGACACAGATACGCAGTATTTT. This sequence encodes CASSSTGDTDTQYF.

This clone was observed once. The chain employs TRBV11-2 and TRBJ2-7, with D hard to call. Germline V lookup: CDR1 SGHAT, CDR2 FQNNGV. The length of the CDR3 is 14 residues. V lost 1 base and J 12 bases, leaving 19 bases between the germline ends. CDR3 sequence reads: CASSLGAVGILGYF. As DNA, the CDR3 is TGTGCCAGCAGCTTAGGGGCGGTGGGGATCCTCGGGTACTTC.